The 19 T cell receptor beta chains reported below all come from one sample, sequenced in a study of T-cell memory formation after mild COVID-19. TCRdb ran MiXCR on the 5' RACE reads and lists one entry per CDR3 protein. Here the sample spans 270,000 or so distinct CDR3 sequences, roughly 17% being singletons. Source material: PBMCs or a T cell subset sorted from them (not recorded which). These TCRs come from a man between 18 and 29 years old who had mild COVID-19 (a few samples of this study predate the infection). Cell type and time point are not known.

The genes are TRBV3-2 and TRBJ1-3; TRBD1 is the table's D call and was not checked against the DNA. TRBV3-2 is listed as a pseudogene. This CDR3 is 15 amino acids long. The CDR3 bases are TGTGCCAGCAGCCAAGATCGGGACCTTGGAAACACCATATATTTT. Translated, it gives CASSQDRDLGNTIYF.

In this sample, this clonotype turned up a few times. The CDR3 reads CASSYFQLGKEGDTQYF. The CDR3 nucleotides read TGTGCCAGCAGTTATTTCCAACTCGGAAAAGAGGGAGATACGCAGTATTTT. This chain uses TRBV6-2 or TRBV6-3 with TRBJ2-3; a weak D match, TRBD2 (5 bases). V lost 3 bases and J 5 bases, leaving 21 bases between the germline ends. The germline CDR1 and CDR2 sequences are MNHEY and SVGEGT. CDR3 length: 17 amino acids.

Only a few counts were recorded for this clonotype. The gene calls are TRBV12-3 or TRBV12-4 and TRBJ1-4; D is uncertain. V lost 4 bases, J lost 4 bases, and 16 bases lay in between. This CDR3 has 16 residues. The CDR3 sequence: CASSSRPDILNEKLFF. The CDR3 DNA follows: TGTGCCAGCAGTTCACGTCCAGACATCCTTAATGAAAAACTGTTTTTT.

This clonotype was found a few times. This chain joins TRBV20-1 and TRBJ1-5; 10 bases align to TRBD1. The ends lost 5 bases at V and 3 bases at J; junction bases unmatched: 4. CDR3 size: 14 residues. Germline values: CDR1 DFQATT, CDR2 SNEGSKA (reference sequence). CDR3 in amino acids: CSASGTGANQPQHF. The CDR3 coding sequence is TGCAGTGCTTCCGGGACAGGGGCCAATCAGCCCCAGCATTTT.

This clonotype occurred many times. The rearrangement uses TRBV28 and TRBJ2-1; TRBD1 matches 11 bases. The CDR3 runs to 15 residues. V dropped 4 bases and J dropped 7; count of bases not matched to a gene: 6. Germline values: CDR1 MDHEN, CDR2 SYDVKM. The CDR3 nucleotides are TGTGCCAGCAGTTCCTGGACAGGGGGCGGGAATGAGCAGTTCTTC. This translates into CASSSWTGGGNEQFF.

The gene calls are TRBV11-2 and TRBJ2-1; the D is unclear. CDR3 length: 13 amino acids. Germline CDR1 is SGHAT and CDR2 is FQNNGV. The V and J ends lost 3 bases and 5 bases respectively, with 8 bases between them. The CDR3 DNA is TGTGCCAGCAGCTTGAGAAAAAACAATGAGCAGTTCTTC. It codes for CASSLRKNNEQFF. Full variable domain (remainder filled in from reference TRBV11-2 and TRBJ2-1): EAGVAQSPRYKIIEKRQSVAFWCNPISGHATLYWYQQILGQGPKLLIQFQNNGVVDDSQLPKDRFSAERLKGVDSTLKIQPAKLEDSAVYLCASSLRKNNEQFFGPGTRLTVL.

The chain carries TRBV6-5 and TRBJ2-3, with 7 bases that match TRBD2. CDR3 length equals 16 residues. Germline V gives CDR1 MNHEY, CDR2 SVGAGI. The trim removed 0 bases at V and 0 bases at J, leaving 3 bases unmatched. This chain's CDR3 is CASSYSSGVSTDTQYF. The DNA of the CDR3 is TGTGCCAGCAGTTACTCCAGCGGGGTGAGCACAGATACGCAGTATTTT.

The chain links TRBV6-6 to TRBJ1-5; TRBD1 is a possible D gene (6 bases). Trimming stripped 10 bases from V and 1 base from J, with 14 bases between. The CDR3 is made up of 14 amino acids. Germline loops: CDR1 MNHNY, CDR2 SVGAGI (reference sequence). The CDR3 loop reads CATGGGTSNQPQHF. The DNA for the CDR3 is TGTGCCACCGGCGGGGGGACAAGCAATCAGCCCCAGCATTTT.

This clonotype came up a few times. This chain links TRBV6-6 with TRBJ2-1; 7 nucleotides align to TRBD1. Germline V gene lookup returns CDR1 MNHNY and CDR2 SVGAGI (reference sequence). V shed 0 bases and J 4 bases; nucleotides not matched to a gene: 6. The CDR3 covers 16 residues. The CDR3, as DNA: TGTGCCAGCAGTTACTCCAACAGGGGACCTTACAATGAGCAGTTCTTC. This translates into CASSYSNRGPYNEQFF.

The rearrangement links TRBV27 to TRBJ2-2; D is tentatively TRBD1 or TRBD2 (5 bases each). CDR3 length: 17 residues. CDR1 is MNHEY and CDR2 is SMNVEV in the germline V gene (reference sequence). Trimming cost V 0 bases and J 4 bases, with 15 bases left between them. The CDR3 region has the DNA TGTGCCAGCAGTTTATCCCCCCAGGGAGAGGTCACCGGGGAGCTGTTTTTT. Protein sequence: CASSLSPQGEVTGELFF.

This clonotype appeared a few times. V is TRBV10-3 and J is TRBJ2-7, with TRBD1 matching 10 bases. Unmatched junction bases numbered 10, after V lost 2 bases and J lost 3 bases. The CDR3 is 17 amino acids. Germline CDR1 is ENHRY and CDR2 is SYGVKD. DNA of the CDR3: TGTGCCATCAGTGAGCCTTTCAGACGGGACAGGGGCTACGAGCAGTACTTC. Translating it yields CAISEPFRRDRGYEQYF.

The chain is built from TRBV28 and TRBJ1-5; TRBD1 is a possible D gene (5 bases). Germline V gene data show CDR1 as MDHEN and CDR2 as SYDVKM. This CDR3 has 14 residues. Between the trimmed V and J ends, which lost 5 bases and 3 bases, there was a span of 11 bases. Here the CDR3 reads CASSPGGVNQPQHF. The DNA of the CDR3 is TGTGCCAGCAGTCCCGGGGGGGTCAATCAGCCCCAGCATTTT.

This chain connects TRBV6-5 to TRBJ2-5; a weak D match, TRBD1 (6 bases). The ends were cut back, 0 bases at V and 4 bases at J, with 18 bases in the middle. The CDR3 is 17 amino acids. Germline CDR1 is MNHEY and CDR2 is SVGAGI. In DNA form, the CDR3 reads TGTGCCAGCAGTTACTCATCGGCCGTGGGGGCAGGAGAGACCCAGTACTTC. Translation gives CASSYSSAVGAGETQYF.

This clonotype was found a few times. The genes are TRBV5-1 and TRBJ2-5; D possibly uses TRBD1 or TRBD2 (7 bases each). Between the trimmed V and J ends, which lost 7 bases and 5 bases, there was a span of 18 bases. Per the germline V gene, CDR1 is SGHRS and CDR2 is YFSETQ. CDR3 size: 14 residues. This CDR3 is CASSSGGDPETQYF. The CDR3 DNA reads TGCGCCAGCTCATCAGGGGGGGATCCGGAGACCCAGTACTTC. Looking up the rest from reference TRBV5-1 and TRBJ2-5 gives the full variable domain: KAGVTQTPRYLIKTRGQQVTLSCSPISGHRSVSWYQQTPGQGLQFLFEYFSETQRNKGNFPGRFSGRQFSNSRSEMNVSTLELGDSALYLCASSSGGDPETQYFGPGTRLLVL.

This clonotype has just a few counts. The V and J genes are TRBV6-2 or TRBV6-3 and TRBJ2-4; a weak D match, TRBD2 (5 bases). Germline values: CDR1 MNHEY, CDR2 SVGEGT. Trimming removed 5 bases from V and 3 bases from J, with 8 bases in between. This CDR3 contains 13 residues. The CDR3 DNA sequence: TGTGCCAGCAGTCCCGGAGGCAAAAACATTCAGTACTTC. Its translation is CASSPGGKNIQYF.

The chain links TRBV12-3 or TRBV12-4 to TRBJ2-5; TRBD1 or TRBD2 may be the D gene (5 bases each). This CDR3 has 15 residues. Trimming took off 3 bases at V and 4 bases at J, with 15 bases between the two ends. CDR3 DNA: TGTGCCAGCAGTTTTGCGTTCGGGGCGGGAGAGACCCAGTACTTC. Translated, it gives CASSFAFGAGETQYF.

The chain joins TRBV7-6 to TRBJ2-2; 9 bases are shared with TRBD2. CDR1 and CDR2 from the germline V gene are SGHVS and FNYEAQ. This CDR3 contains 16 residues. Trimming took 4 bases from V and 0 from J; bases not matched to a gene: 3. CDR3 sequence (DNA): TGTGCCAGCAGCTCCGGACTAGCGCCGAACACCGGGGAGCTGTTTTTT. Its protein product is CASSSGLAPNTGELFF.

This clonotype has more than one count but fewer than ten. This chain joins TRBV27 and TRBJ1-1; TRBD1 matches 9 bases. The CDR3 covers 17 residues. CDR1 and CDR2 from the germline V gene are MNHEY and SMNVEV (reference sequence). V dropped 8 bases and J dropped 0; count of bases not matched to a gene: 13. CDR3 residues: CASGSRTGALMNTEAFF. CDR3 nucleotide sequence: TGTGCCAGCGGATCCCGGACAGGGGCGCTCATGAACACTGAAGCTTTCTTT.

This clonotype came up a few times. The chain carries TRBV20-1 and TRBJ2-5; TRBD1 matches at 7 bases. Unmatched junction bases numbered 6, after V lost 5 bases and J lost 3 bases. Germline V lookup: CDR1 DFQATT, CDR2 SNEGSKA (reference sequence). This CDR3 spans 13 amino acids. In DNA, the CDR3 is TGCAGTGCTGAACTCAGGGGGAAAGAGACCCAGTACTTC. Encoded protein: CSAELRGKETQYF.